The clone carrying this T cell receptor (beta chain) showed up just a few times. Its antigen remains unknown. The germline V and J ends were trimmed by 0 bases and 8 bases, with 13 bases remaining between them. Germline assignment: CDR1 SEHNR and CDR2 FQNEAQ (reference sequence). CDR3 size: 15 residues. These data belong to a study of CD8+ T cells in alopecia areata. Extraction of RNA preceded its reverse transcription into cDNA, which served as the sequencing template. Profiling relied on immunoSEQ multiplex PCR, and the TCRdb table lists in-frame clones only, not all of them. The sample records around 100,000 clones, roughly 60% being singletons. Described treatment: oral pan-JAK inhibitor, 5-10 mg twice daily. General study points: Having just one nonresponder leaves the connection between baseline CD8+ expansion and response unresolved. Scalp samples also yield sequences of resident alphabeta T cells from normal skin. On tofacitinib, scalp clonality and expanded CD8+ clones among top 100 fell significantly.

J is TRBJ1-4 and V is TRBV7-9; no definite D call. The sample consisted of CD8+ T cells sorted from blood, taken between weeks 55 and 65, from a patient treated with tofacitinib. The TCR was taken from a human donor with alopecia areata. CDR3 residues: CASSLAEGRKEKLFF. As DNA, the CDR3 is TGTGCCAGCAGCTTAGCGGAAGGGAGAAAAGAAAAACTGTTTTTT.